Listed here are 16 T cell receptor beta chains from one sample, sequenced in a study of blood T cell repertoires in COVID-19. Clones were read by immunoSEQ multiplex PCR, and TCRdb kept only the in-frame ones, dropping some. The sample holds about 100,000 clones, roughly 92% seen once. The material sequenced was peripheral blood. Receptors originate from a man in his sixties with acute or convalescent COVID-19.

This chain uses TRBV27 with TRBJ2-7; D is perhaps TRBD1 (5 bases). CDR3 length equals 13 residues. Germline CDR1 reads MNHEY; CDR2 reads SMNVEV (reference sequence). Between the trimmed V and J ends, which lost 6 bases and 2 bases, there was a span of 11 bases. This chain's CDR3 is CASRKTATYEQYF. For the CDR3, the DNA is TGTGCCAGCAGAAAGACAGCAACCTACGAGCAGTACTTC.

The rearrangement joins TRBV7-9 to TRBJ2-1; the match to TRBD1 covers 8 bases. The CDR3 loop spans 16 amino acids. V trimming: 5 bases; J trimming: 0 bases; junction bases outside the gene matches: 6. Germline loops: CDR1 SEHNR, CDR2 FQNEAQ (reference sequence). The CDR3 loop reads CASSGKTGGSYNEQFF. CDR3 nucleotides: TGTGCCAGCAGCGGCAAAACAGGGGGCTCCTACAATGAGCAGTTCTTC.

The gene calls are TRBV6-5 and TRBJ2-7, with no clear D. V was clipped by 6 bases and J by 6 bases, with 9 bases between them. The CDR3 has 11 residues. Germline-derived CDR1 and CDR2 are MNHEY and SVGAGI. The CDR3 region has the DNA TGTGCCAGCAGCCTCCCAGGCGAGCAGTACTTC. Residues: CASSLPGEQYF.

The chain recombines TRBV24-1 with TRBJ2-3; D perhaps matches TRBD2 (6 bases). The CDR3 sequence is 16 residues long. Germline assignment: CDR1 KGHDR and CDR2 SFDVKD. Trimming removed 0 bases from V and 2 bases from J, with 11 bases in between. The chain's CDR3 is CATSDLSSGNTDTQYF. CDR3 nucleotides: TGTGCCACCAGTGATTTGAGTAGCGGAAACACAGATACGCAGTATTTT.

The chain has TRBV24-1 and TRBJ1-2, with a possible D match to TRBD1 (6 bases). The CDR3 covers 14 residues. In germline, CDR1 is KGHDR, CDR2 SFDVKD. Trimming pared 3 bases from V and 5 bases from J, leaving 12 bases between. CDR3 in DNA: TGTGCCACCAGTGATCCAGGACAGCGGTATGGCTACACCTTC. Its protein is CATSDPGQRYGYTF.

The V gene is TRBV5-4, the J gene TRBJ1-3; D gene uncertain. In germline, CDR1 is SGHNT, CDR2 YYREEE (reference sequence). V shed 4 bases and J shed 1 base, with 9 bases lying between them. The CDR3 consists of 14 residues. CDR3 sequence reads: CASSLDRSGNTIYF. CDR3 coding DNA: TGTGCCAGCAGCCTGGATAGATCTGGAAACACCATATATTTT.

V and J are TRBV7-6 and TRBJ2-6, with 10 bases that match TRBD1. In germline, CDR1 is SGHVS, CDR2 FNYEAQ. After removal of 5 bases from V and 4 bases from J, the junction contained 8 bases not matched to a gene. CDR3 length: 17 residues. In DNA form, the CDR3 reads TGTGCCAGCAGCGCTCCGGGACAGGGGAGCGGGGCCAACGTCCTGACTTTC. It codes for CASSAPGQGSGANVLTF.

The rearrangement uses TRBV19 and TRBJ2-4; 7 nucleotides align to TRBD2. The CDR3 is made up of 16 amino acids. Trimming took 2 bases from V and 0 from J; bases not matched to a gene: 4. CDR1 is LNHDA and CDR2 is SQIVND in the germline V gene (reference sequence). In DNA, the CDR3 is TGTGCCAGTAGTATAACTAGCGCCCAAGCCAAAAACATTCAGTACTTC. Translated, it gives CASSITSAQAKNIQYF.

The V and J genes are TRBV12-5 and TRBJ2-2; maybe TRBD2 (5 bases). Germline V gene data show CDR1 as LGHNT and CDR2 as FRNRAP. The CDR3 consists of 14 residues. V was trimmed by 5 bases and J by 3 bases, leaving 10 bases between them. CDR3 DNA sequence: TGTGCTAGTGGTGGCGGACTTTACACCGGGGAGCTGTTTTTT. Residues: CASGGGLYTGELFF.

The gene calls are TRBV2 and TRBJ1-1, with 7 nucleotides matching TRBD1. This CDR3 is 14 amino acids long. V was pared by 6 bases and J by 5 bases, with 9 bases of the junction left unmatched. Germline V gene data show CDR1 as SNHLY and CDR2 as FYNNEI. The CDR3 DNA reads TGTGCCAGCAGCCCGGACAGGCAGGGAACTGAAGCTTTCTTT. Translating it yields CASSPDRQGTEAFF.

This clone was picked up one time. The chain has TRBV11-2 and TRBJ2-3; D is possibly TRBD1 (6 bases). The CDR3 contains 12 residues. CDR1 is SGHAT and CDR2 is FQNNGV in the germline V gene. V lost 1 base and J 13 bases, leaving 12 bases between the germline ends. The CDR3 loop reads CASSLVVRDKYF. The CDR3 DNA follows: TGTGCCAGCAGCTTAGTTGTCAGGGACAAGTATTTT.

This clone was counted between two and nine times. The chain employs TRBV19 and TRBJ2-3, with D perhaps TRBD2 (6 bases). CDR1 and CDR2 from the germline V gene are LNHDA and SQIVND (reference sequence). The CDR3 has 16 amino acids. V shed 10 bases and J shed 1 base, with 21 bases lying between them. CDR3 bases: TGTGCCACTGGAGGGCCACACTTTTCACGCACAGATACGCAGTATTTT. This codes for CATGGPHFSRTDTQYF.

The gene calls are TRBV6-1 and TRBJ1-3, with 8 bases that match TRBD1. Germline loops: CDR1 MNHNS, CDR2 SASEGT. This CDR3 region has 15 residues. J lost 2 bases, V lost 2 bases, and 2 bases had no gene match. The DNA for the CDR3 is TGTGCCAGCAGTGAACAGGGGGCCACTGGAAACACCATATATTTT. It specifies CASSEQGATGNTIYF.

The chain links TRBV7-8 to TRBJ1-6; a possible D gene is TRBD1 (6 bases). Germline values: CDR1 SGHVS, CDR2 FQNEAQ. The CDR3 is 17 amino acids. Trimming took 5 bases from V and 1 from J, leaving 15 bases between them. The CDR3 here is CASSAETRGSYNSPLHF. CDR3 DNA: TGTGCCAGCAGCGCAGAGACCAGGGGTTCCTATAATTCACCCCTCCACTTT.

The genes are TRBV30 and TRBJ2-5, with D perhaps TRBD1 (5 bases). CDR1 GTSNPN and CDR2 SVGIG come from the germline V gene (reference sequence). V lost 1 base and J 5 bases, leaving 8 bases between the germline ends. The CDR3 sequence is 12 residues long. Here the CDR3 DNA reads TGTGCCTGGAGTGGGGCAGGGGAGACCCAGTACTTC. Translating it yields CAWSGAGETQYF.

V is TRBV13 and J is TRBJ2-1, with unresolved D. Trimming shortened V by 1 base and J by 10 bases, and 17 bases separated the two germline ends. This CDR3 is 15 amino acids long. Germline-derived CDR1 and CDR2 are PRHDT and FYEKMQ (reference sequence). Here the CDR3 reads CASSLDRISGPEQFF. The CDR3 nucleotides read TGTGCCAGCAGCTTAGATCGAATTAGTGGGCCCGAGCAGTTCTTC.